These T cell receptor beta chains were read from a single sample in a study of cytomegalovirus exposure and HLA in healthy donors. Produced via immunoSEQ multiplex PCR; TCRdb's table is partial and in-frame only. The sample consists of about 110,000 clones, 74% of them appearing once. The material sequenced was PBMCs. The receptors originated from a man aged 45 to 65 in good health and CMV-seropositive. The CDR3 runs from the conserved cysteine through the conserved F or W. A D gene is named only where the DNA matches it firmly. Clone size is not always given. Where it is, it says once, few, many or a class for expanded clones.

D gene | J gene | clone size | V gene | CDR3 DNA | CDR3 protein
- | TRBJ2-2 | once | TRBV6-1 | TGTGCCAGCAACCCGAGCCTTCAGAACACCGGGGAGCTGTTTTTT | CASNPSLQNTGELFF
TRBD2 | TRBJ2-2 | - | TRBV5-6 | TGTGCCAGCAGCCGCCTTAGCGGGGCAAACACCGGGGAGCTGTTTTTT | CASSRLSGANTGELFF
- | TRBJ2-3 | - | TRBV11-2 | TGTGCCAGCAGCTTTAGGGCGACAGCGAGCACAGATACGCAGTATTTT | CASSFRATASTDTQYF
TRBD2 | TRBJ2-1 | few | TRBV2 | TGTGCCAGCACCCCCTGGGGGGAGGGCCTTGAGAATGAGCAGTTCTTC | CASTPWGEGLENEQFF
- | TRBJ1-5 | - | TRBV4-1 | TGCGCCAGCAGCCAAGATGGAGGGCCCCAGCATTTT | CASSQDGGPQHF
- | TRBJ2-2 | - | TRBV18 | TGTGCCAGCTCACCACCTAGCGGAACCGAGGGCACCGGGGAGCTGTTTTTT | CASSPPSGTEGTGELFF
- | TRBJ1-2 | few | TRBV6-1 | TGTGCCAGCAGTATAGATTTCCGGGCGGCAGGGGGCTACACCTTC | CASSIDFRAAGGYTF
TRBD2 | TRBJ2-7 | - | TRBV14 | TGTGCCAGCAGCCAAAGGGGGACTAGCGCCTCCTACGAGCAGTACTTC | CASSQRGTSASYEQYF
- | TRBJ2-5 | - | TRBV25-1 | TGTGCCAGCAGTGTGCCGGGTGTCCAAGAGACCCAGTACTTC | CASSVPGVQETQYF
- | TRBJ2-7 | once | TRBV10-3 | TGTGCCATCGGAATTAGGGGAAGCGTCGAGCAGTACTTC | CAIGIRGSVEQYF
TRBD1 | TRBJ1-5 | - | TRBV19 | TGTGCCAGTAGCGTGACAGGGGATCAGCCCCAGCATTTT | CASSVTGDQPQHF
TRBD1 | TRBJ1-2 | - | TRBV10-3 | TGTGCCATCAACCAGGGGGCTAACTATGGCTACACCTTC | CAINQGANYGYTF
- | TRBJ2-7 | - | TRBV5-5 | TGTGCCAGCAGCTTAGGGGCAAACTACGAGCAGTACTTC | CASSLGANYEQYF
TRBD2 | TRBJ2-2 | few | TRBV9 | TGTGCCAGCAGCTTTGGACTAGCGGGAGGCGGGGAGCTGTTTTTT | CASSFGLAGGGELFF
TRBD1 | TRBJ1-1 | - | TRBV27 | TGTGCCAGCAGTTCGGGGACAGGGGGTGGCACTGAAGCTTTCTTT | CASSSGTGGGTEAFF
TRBD1 | TRBJ2-1 | - | TRBV5-1 | TGCGCCAGCAGCTTGGCCGGTAGGACAGGGCCCCATGAGCAGTTCTTC | CASSLAGRTGPHEQFF
- | TRBJ2-5 | - | TRBV2 | TGTGCCAGCAGTGGACTAGAGGGAGAGACCCAGTACTTC | CASSGLEGETQYF
TRBD1 | TRBJ2-1 | - | TRBV6-5 | TGTGCCAGCAGGGACAGGGGGGGCTCCTACAATGAGCAGTTCTTC | CASRDRGGSYNEQFF
TRBD1 | TRBJ2-7 | - | TRBV7-8 | TGTGCCAGCAGCTCCGACAGGGCTGCCGAGCAGTACTTC | CASSSDRAAEQYF
- | TRBJ1-1 | - | TRBV5-6 | TGTGCCAGCAGCGGGCTGACAGCGCCGAGTGATTTTACTGAAGCTTTCTTT | CASSGLTAPSDFTEAFF
- | TRBJ2-2 | - | TRBV9 | TGTGCCAGCAGGGCGGGGCTAACCGGGGAGCTGTTTTTT | CASRAGLTGELFF
- | TRBJ2-4 | - | TRBV5-1 | TGCGCCAGCAGCTTGACAGGTGTAGGGGGTGACATTCAGTACTTC | CASSLTGVGGDIQYF
TRBD1 | TRBJ2-2 | - | TRBV6-4 | TGTGCCAGCAGTCTACAGGGGGCTGGCGGGGAGCTGTTTTTT | CASSLQGAGGELFF
- | TRBJ1-6 | - | TRBV5-1 | TGCGCCAGCAGCTTGGGACAGAATTCACCCCTCCACTTT | CASSLGQNSPLHF
- | TRBJ2-1 | - | TRBV9 | TGTGCCAGCAGCGTAGGCAACAGCTACAATGAGCAGTTCTTC | CASSVGNSYNEQFF
- | TRBJ1-4 | - | TRBV2 | TGTGCCAGCAGTTACTATGAAAAACTGTTTTTT | CASSYYEKLFF
TRBD2 | TRBJ2-7 | - | TRBV9 | TGTGCCAGCAGCTTAGCGGGGAGCTCCTACGAGCAGTACTTC | CASSLAGSSYEQYF
- | TRBJ2-1 | - | TRBV29-1 | TGCAGCGCGGGGACTGGCTATGAGCAGTTCTTC | CSAGTGYEQFF
TRBD2 | TRBJ2-7 | - | TRBV6-5 | TGTGCCAGCAGTTACTCTCCAAGCGGGAGAGGAGGGGAGCAGTACTTC | CASSYSPSGRGGEQYF
- | TRBJ1-2 | few | TRBV4-1 | TGCGCCAGCAGCCAAGGGCAGAACTATGGCTACACCTTC | CASSQGQNYGYTF
TRBD2 | TRBJ2-1 | few | TRBV6-1 | TGTGCCAGCAAAGGCTCTTTGGCGGGAGGGCTGATCTTC | CASKGSLAGGLIF